A single sample gave rise to the 15 T cell receptor beta chains below, sequenced in a study of T cells in Graves' hyperthyroidism and ophthalmopathy. RNA transcripts gave rise to amplified TCR beta CDR3 regions. The TCR CDR3 was amplified in a first-round RT-PCR using the HTBI primer set. MiXCR, run by TCRdb on the multiplex PCR reads, gives a single entry per CDR3 protein. Here the sample spans about 600,000 distinct CDR3 sequences, over 12% being singletons. The sequenced sample was blood. The source of these receptors is a woman aged 18-29 years with Graves' ophthalmopathy.

This clonotype was observed at least ten times. The chain has TRBV20-1 and TRBJ2-7, with TRBD2 identical over 10 bases. V trimming: 6 bases; J trimming: 7 bases; junction bases outside the gene matches: 15. The germline gives CDR1 DFQATT, CDR2 SNEGSKA (reference sequence). The CDR3 has 15 amino acids. This chain's CDR3 is CSAPEVTSGTWEQYF. The CDR3 DNA reads TGCAGTGCCCCTGAGGTCACTAGCGGGACTTGGGAGCAGTACTTC.

Only a few counts were recorded for this clonotype. The CDR3 loop reads CASSVSTGTDTQYF. The DNA of the CDR3 is TGTGCCAGCAGCGTCTCCACAGGAACAGATACGCAGTATTTT. The chain is built from TRBV9 and TRBJ2-3, with D perhaps TRBD1 (5 bases). The CDR3 has 14 amino acids. V lost 2 bases and J lost 3, with 10 bases in between. Germline V gene lookup returns CDR1 SGDLS and CDR2 YYNGEE.

This clonotype showed up just a few times. This sequence joins TRBV11-2 and TRBJ1-1; perhaps TRBD1 as D (6 bases). This CDR3 comprises 14 residues. Germline V gene lookup returns CDR1 SGHAT and CDR2 FQNNGV. V lost 5 bases and J lost 6, with 16 bases in between. The CDR3 protein is CASSPPLAGAEAFF. CDR3 DNA sequence: TGTGCCAGCAGCCCCCCTTTGGCAGGGGCTGAAGCTTTCTTT.

This clonotype was observed at least ten times. This rearrangement joins TRBV2 to TRBJ2-7; 9 positions match TRBD2. J was trimmed by 5 bases and V by 10 bases; bases with no gene match: 6. Germline loops: CDR1 SNHLY, CDR2 FYNNEI. The CDR3 length is 12 residues. CDR3 loop: CATRTSEHEQYF. The DNA for the CDR3 is TGTGCCACCAGGACTAGCGAACACGAGCAGTACTTC. Full variable domain (missing parts from reference TRBV2 and TRBJ2-7): EPEVTQTPSHQVTQMGQEVILRCVPISNHLYFYWYRQILGQKVEFLVSFYNNEISEKSEIFDDQFSVERPDGSNFTLKIRSTKLEDSAMYFCATRTSEHEQYFGPGTRLTVT.

This clonotype was counted a few times. The rearrangement joins TRBV3-1 to TRBJ2-7; 9 nucleotides agree with TRBD2. V dropped 0 bases and J dropped 3; count of bases not matched to a gene: 15. Germline V gene sequence: CDR1 LGHDT, CDR2 YNNKEL (reference sequence). This CDR3 region has 19 residues. The CDR3 DNA sequence: TGTGCCAGCAGCCAAGACGGTAGCGGGAGTGAACCAGGAATCTACGAGCAGTACTTC. Its protein is CASSQDGSGSEPGIYEQYF.

Only one count was recorded for this clonotype. V usage is TRBV30 and J usage is TRBJ1-4; 7 bases align to TRBD1. V trimming: 2 bases; J trimming: 7 bases; junction bases outside the gene matches: 7. The CDR3 loop spans 14 amino acids. Germline CDR1 and CDR2: GTSNPN and SVGIG (reference sequence). In nucleotides, the CDR3 is TGTGCCTGGAGTCGACAGGGCGGGGGTGAAAAACTGTTTTTT. This gives the protein CAWSRQGGGEKLFF. Looking up the rest from reference TRBV30 and TRBJ1-4 gives the full variable domain: SQTIHQWPATLVQPVGSPLSLECTVEGTSNPNLYWYRQAAGRGLQLLFYSVGIGQISSEVPQNLSASRPQDRQFILSSKKLLLSDSGFYLCAWSRQGGGEKLFFGSGTQLSVL.

This chain joins TRBV12-3 or TRBV12-4 and TRBJ2-3; no reliable D call. V was clipped by 5 bases and J by 4 bases, with 7 bases between them. This CDR3 spans 12 amino acids. CDR3 nucleotides: TGTGCCAGCAGTCCTTCATCAGATACGCAGTATTTT. Translating gives CASSPSSDTQYF.

This clonotype was seen at least ten times. J is TRBJ1-1 and V is TRBV5-1; the match to TRBD1 covers 7 bases. Trimming at V came to 0 bases and at J to 5 bases, leaving 16 bases not matched to a gene. The germline gives CDR1 SGHRS, CDR2 YFSETQ. The CDR3 spans 18 residues. This chain's CDR3 is CASSLALTGIISETEAFF. Written as DNA, the CDR3 is TGCGCCAGCAGCTTGGCCCTGACAGGGATTATATCGGAAACTGAAGCTTTCTTT. The whole variable domain, filled in from reference TRBV5-1 and TRBJ1-1, reads KAGVTQTPRYLIKTRGQQVTLSCSPISGHRSVSWYQQTPGQGLQFLFEYFSETQRNKGNFPGRFSGRQFSNSRSEMNVSTLELGDSALYLCASSLALTGIISETEAFFGQGTRLTVV.

This clonotype has at least ten counts. The rearrangement joins TRBV30 to TRBJ1-4; TRBD1 aligns across 7 bases. There are 14 residues in the CDR3. V trimming: 3 bases; J trimming: 6 bases; junction bases outside the gene matches: 7. The germline CDR1 and CDR2 sequences are GTSNPN and SVGIG (reference sequence). DNA of the CDR3: TGTGCCTGGAGCCAACAGGGGATAGATGAAAAACTGTTTTTT. Its protein is CAWSQQGIDEKLFF.

This clonotype was seen many times. The gene calls are TRBV7-2 and TRBJ2-7, with D possibly TRBD1 on 6 matching bases. The CDR3 totals 14 residues. The V end was cut by 3 bases, the J end by 4 bases, with 13 bases between. The V gene's germline CDR1 is SGHTA and CDR2 FQGNSA. The CDR3 region is CASSFDRQLYEQYF. For the CDR3, the DNA is TGTGCCAGCAGCTTCGACAGGCAGTTATACGAGCAGTACTTC. The full variable domain, rest sourced from reference TRBV7-2 and TRBJ2-7, is GAGVSQSPSNKVTEKGKDVELRCDPISGHTALYWYRQSLGQGLEFLIYFQGNSAPDKSGLPSDRFSAERTGGSVSTLTIQRTQQEDSAVYLCASSFDRQLYEQYFGPGTRLTVT.

This clonotype was counted at least ten times. The V call is TRBV13, the J call TRBJ1-2; 7 bases align to TRBD1. CDR1 is PRHDT and CDR2 is FYEKMQ in the germline V gene (reference sequence). V dropped 6 bases and J dropped 4; count of bases not matched to a gene: 11. This CDR3 is 15 amino acids long. CDR3 in DNA: TGTGCCAGCAGGTTGCGCGACAGGGCGGTCTATGGCTACACCTTC. Translation: CASRLRDRAVYGYTF.

This chain joins TRBV28 and TRBJ2-1; 16 bases agree with TRBD2. Germline V gene data show CDR1 as MDHEN and CDR2 as SYDVKM. The CDR3 loop spans 17 amino acids. In DNA form, the CDR3 reads TGTGGACATAGCGGGACTAGCGGGAGGGCCGGTTACAATGAGCAGTTCTTC. Encoded protein: CGHSGTSGRAGYNEQFF.

The sample holds a few counts of this clonotype. The chain is built from TRBV27 and TRBJ1-6; no reliable D call. Germline V gene lookup returns CDR1 MNHEY and CDR2 SMNVEV (reference sequence). This CDR3 comprises 16 residues. V was shortened by 5 bases and J by 2 bases, with 13 bases between the two germline ends. CDR3 nucleotide sequence: TGTGCCAGCAGTCTACAGCCAGGTCCCTATAATTCACCCCTCCACTTT. It yields the protein CASSLQPGPYNSPLHF.

This clonotype was detected many times. V and J are TRBV30 and TRBJ2-7, with D unresolved. V lost 0 bases and J 2 bases, leaving 14 bases between the germline ends. The CDR3 length is 15 residues. Germline lookup yields CDR1 GTSNPN and CDR2 SVGIG (reference sequence). This CDR3 reads CAWSVPRLSPYEQYF. The CDR3 DNA is TGTGCCTGGAGTGTCCCCCGCTTATCCCCCTACGAGCAGTACTTC.

There are a few counts of this clonotype. This rearrangement joins TRBV19 to TRBJ2-2; tentatively, D is TRBD1 (6 bases). Germline V gene lookup returns CDR1 LNHDA and CDR2 SQIVND (reference sequence). CDR3 length equals 15 residues. The V end was cut by 7 bases, the J end by 5 bases, with 17 bases between. CDR3: CASTTGPAYTGELFF. The DNA for the CDR3 is TGTGCCAGTACCACAGGGCCAGCCTATACCGGGGAGCTGTTTTTT.